One T cell receptor (beta chain) is described in this entry. The specificity of this receptor is unknown. No base qualities exist here, and no much larger clone lies one base off it. This specimen belongs to a study of blood T cell repertoires in COVID-19 (dated by TCRdb to 2018 to 2020). Broadly, across the study: Samples from collaborators originated in the United States, Italy and Spain and spanned both the acute and convalescent phases of COVID-19. The prospective study material was composed of cDNA or gDNA derived from T cells, B-cell-depleted T cells, or PBMCs. The dataset comprised deeply sampled blood TCRbeta repertoires from subjects exposed to, actively infected with, or recovered from COVID-19. A freely available public database, intended as a resource for researchers studying the immune response to SARS-CoV-2, is where the repertoires were released. The samples were drawn from the first 160 participants of the ongoing ImmuneRACE study and from 1,254 subjects provided by 6 global collaborators. Sample metadata almost always included a de-identified subject ID, COVID-19 status, age in years and sex. Where available, HLA class I and class II types were obtained from metadata supplied by the sample provider rather than from assay-based typing.

CDR1 MNHEY and CDR2 SMNVEV are derived from the germline V gene (reference sequence). The CDR3 sequence holds 17 residues, the cysteine and phenylalanine included. The retained sequence is limited to the CDR3, 51 bases, with the frame set at the first base. For this chain, trimming is 6 bases at the V end and 4 bases at the J end, and the number of junction bases without a gene match is 9. The paper's findings and limits, for the study overall: How much clinical and demographic metadata was included differed by source and by participant, and the metadata was provided uncurated.

Whole blood was collected in K2EDTA tubes by collaborating institutions according to the institutions' own protocols. For TCRbeta analysis, collaborators shipped samples as frozen whole blood, isolated PBMCs, or DNA extracted from either of those sample types. TCRbeta CDR3 regions were amplified from genomic DNA using the immunoSEQ Assay, a bias-controlled multiplex PCR. From the authors' description of their analysis: The number of nucleated cells in each sample was estimated by amplification of reference gene primers within the assay. To quantify the absolute abundance of each unique TCRbeta CDR3 rearrangement, sequence reads were collapsed and filtered. Productive Simpson clonality was computed per sample as the square root of Simpson's diversity index over productive rearrangements. Sourced from immuneACCESS, this table was stored by TCRdb with only in-frame sequences that have V and J called. A share of the clones is absent; for the studies checked, an unresolved V gene accounts for under half, and the remainder has no known explanation. V and J calls and clone size are copied from that table; D and trimming were computed from the DNA. A total of under 85,000 clones appear in this sample, about 82% of them only once. The ten biggest clones cover just over 40% of the sample.

The rearranged segments are TRBV27 and TRBJ2-1; TRBD2 aligns with 13 central bases. Sample: peripheral blood. This sequence was found in a human donor in a cohort sampled during active COVID-19. The DNA sequence follows: TGTGCCAGCAGGAGGACTAGCGGGGGCCGGGGTTACAATGAGCAGTTCTTC. This is translated as CASRRTSGGRGYNEQFF.